The 28 T cell receptor beta chains in this list originate from one sample, sequenced in a study of blood T cell repertoires in COVID-19. Only in-frame clones appear in the TCRdb table, and some are missing; sequencing was by immunoSEQ multiplex PCR. The profile shows about 160,000 clones, over 70% of them singletons. The source material was PBMCs or T cells enriched from blood (not recorded which). All receptors come from a woman aged 40 to 55 with acute COVID-19.

This chain links TRBV30 with TRBJ1-4; TRBD1 agrees at 7 bases. The CDR3 has 14 amino acids. CDR1 and CDR2 from the germline V gene are GTSNPN and SVGIG (reference sequence). Unmatched junction bases numbered 8, after V lost 7 bases and J lost 3 bases. For the CDR3, the DNA is TGTGCCTTTAACAGGGGTCTAGCTAATGAAAAACTGTTTTTT. Protein: CAFNRGLANEKLFF.

V gene TRBV4-1 combines with J gene TRBJ2-1; 12 nucleotides agree with TRBD2. The CDR3 loop spans 19 amino acids. Per germline, CDR1 MGHRA and CDR2 YSYEKL. J was trimmed by 8 bases and V by 2 bases; bases with no gene match: 16. DNA of the CDR3: TGCGCCAGCAGCCAAATGCTAGCGGGAGGGCGCACGGGAGGCTATGAGCAGTTCTTC. The encoded protein is CASSQMLAGGRTGGYEQFF.

The V and J genes are TRBV29-1 and TRBJ2-2; 8 bases fit TRBD2. Germline V gene sequence: CDR1 SQVTM, CDR2 ANQGSEA. This CDR3 has 14 residues. J gave up 6 bases and V 2 bases, and 5 bases lay outside the gene matches. The CDR3 DNA reads as TGCAGCGTTGAAATCGGGACTAGTGCCGGGGAGCTGTTTTTT. It translates to CSVEIGTSAGELFF.

This clone appeared once. The rearrangement uses TRBV29-1 and TRBJ2-7; 8 nucleotides match TRBD2. This CDR3 comprises 12 residues. V trimming: 8 bases; J trimming: 7 bases; junction bases outside the gene matches: 10. In germline, CDR1 is SQVTM, CDR2 ANQGSEA. CDR3 protein: CSPFGREAEQYV. The CDR3 DNA sequence: TGCAGCCCCTTCGGGCGGGAGGCGGAGCAGTACGTC.

J is TRBJ1-1 and V is TRBV6-5, with a possible D match to TRBD1 (5 bases). CDR3 length: 14 residues. V lost 8 bases and J lost 1, with 14 bases in between. Germline V lookup: CDR1 MNHEY, CDR2 SVGAGI. CDR3 nucleotides: TGTGCCAGCTACACGCCCGGGGGGAACACTGAAGCTTTCTTT. Its translation: CASYTPGGNTEAFF.

The table lists this clone with a few counts. The chain has TRBV6-5 and TRBJ1-1; no clear D gene. The V end was cut by 7 bases, the J end by 5 bases, with 14 bases between. Germline V lookup: CDR1 MNHEY, CDR2 SVGAGI. CDR3 size: 13 residues. CDR3 residues: CASNDGEGTEAFF. CDR3 bases: TGTGCCAGCAACGACGGGGAAGGTACTGAAGCTTTCTTT.

The chain joins TRBV2 to TRBJ1-2, with 9 nucleotides matching TRBD1. The V and J ends lost 6 bases and 4 bases, in that order; junction bases with no gene match: 6. The CDR3 contains 14 residues. Germline V lookup: CDR1 SNHLY, CDR2 FYNNEI. CDR3 in amino acids: CASRIVDRGYGYTF. The CDR3, as DNA: TGTGCCAGCAGGATCGTGGACAGGGGCTATGGCTACACCTTC.

The chain links TRBV6-5 to TRBJ2-1, with TRBD2 matching 9 bases. Trimming took 2 bases from V and 6 from J; bases not matched to a gene: 8. The CDR3 totals 16 residues. Germline V gives CDR1 MNHEY, CDR2 SVGAGI. CDR3 residues: CASSYGLARASNEQFF. The CDR3 bases are TGTGCCAGCAGTTACGGACTAGCGCGAGCAAGCAATGAGCAGTTCTTC.

The rearrangement links TRBV4-1 to TRBJ2-2; 12 bases line up with TRBD2. CDR1 MGHRA and CDR2 YSYEKL come from the germline V gene. After removal of 3 bases from V and 4 bases from J, the junction contained 9 bases not matched to a gene. CDR3 length: 18 amino acids. CDR3 DNA: TGCGCCAGCAGCCACGACTCGACTAGCGGGAGCTTCACCGGGGAGCTGTTTTTT. Amino acid sequence: CASSHDSTSGSFTGELFF.

The chain is built from TRBV11-2 and TRBJ2-3; D perhaps matches TRBD1 (5 bases). This CDR3 has 16 residues. V lost 1 base, J lost 4 bases, and 15 bases lay in between. Germline V gene sequence: CDR1 SGHAT, CDR2 FQNNGV. The CDR3 DNA follows: TGTGCCAGCAGCTTAGCCGACAGCCCTGGGGCAGATACGCAGTATTTT. Encoded protein: CASSLADSPGADTQYF.

This clone has more than one count but fewer than ten. The chain employs TRBV7-8 and TRBJ1-5; D is unresolved. The CDR3 loop spans 13 amino acids. Trimming shortened V by 5 bases and J by 6 bases, and 11 bases separated the two germline ends. Germline V gene data show CDR1 as SGHVS and CDR2 as FQNEAQ. The CDR3 reads CASSLEGGQPQHF. The CDR3 nucleotides read TGTGCCAGCAGCCTGGAGGGTGGTCAGCCCCAGCATTTT.

This sequence joins TRBV5-4 and TRBJ2-3, with 9 bases aligning to TRBD2. The CDR3 is 15 amino acids. Germline CDR1 is SGHNT and CDR2 is YYREEE (reference sequence). Trimming at V came to 2 bases and at J to 2 bases, leaving 3 bases not matched to a gene. CDR3 amino acids: CASSLGGRATDTQYF. In nucleotides, the CDR3 is TGTGCCAGCAGCTTAGGCGGGAGGGCCACAGATACGCAGTATTTT.

The chain has TRBV4-2 and TRBJ2-1, with a weak D call TRBD2 (6 bases). Germline CDR1 reads LGHNA; CDR2 reads YNFKEQ. CDR3 length: 16 amino acids. The V gene lost 4 bases and the J gene lost 0 bases, with 13 bases spanning the gap. CDR3 in amino acids: CASSPSSGDSYNEQFF. CDR3 coding DNA: TGTGCCAGCAGCCCGTCCTCGGGGGACTCCTACAATGAGCAGTTCTTC.

In this sample, this clone turned up once. In DNA, the CDR3 is TGTGCCAGCAGCATCGAGCTAGCGGGGGTAAACACCGGGGAGCTGTTTTTT. Protein: CASSIELAGVNTGELFF. The J gene is TRBJ2-2, the V gene TRBV13, with TRBD2 matching 10 bases. The V and J ends lost 5 bases and 2 bases, in that order; junction bases with no gene match: 8. The CDR3 is made up of 17 amino acids. Per the germline V gene, CDR1 is PRHDT and CDR2 is FYEKMQ (reference sequence).

The chain carries TRBV11-1 and TRBJ2-1; 11 bases align to TRBD2. Germline V gene data show CDR1 as SGHAT and CDR2 as FQDESV (reference sequence). The CDR3 loop spans 15 amino acids. Trimming at V came to 7 bases and at J to 6 bases, leaving 8 bases not matched to a gene. The CDR3 loop is CASTQTSGSGNEQFF. The CDR3 DNA reads as TGTGCCAGCACCCAAACTAGCGGGAGTGGCAATGAGCAGTTCTTC.

The V and J genes are TRBV7-2 and TRBJ2-1, with D tentatively TRBD2 (5 bases). The CDR3 totals 15 residues. Germline CDR1 is SGHTA and CDR2 is FQGNSA. Between the trimmed V and J ends, which lost 2 bases and 4 bases, there was a span of 12 bases. Written as DNA, the CDR3 is TGTGCCAGCAGCTTAATGACTACCGGGTACAATGAGCAGTTCTTC. It encodes CASSLMTTGYNEQFF.

This clone is a singleton in its sample. The gene calls are TRBV29-1 and TRBJ2-5; D gene unclear. CDR3 length: 13 amino acids. Germline CDR1 and CDR2: SQVTM and ANQGSEA. Trimming stripped 4 bases from V and 5 bases from J, with 14 bases between. CDR3 in amino acids: CSVGLLDGETQYF. The CDR3 bases are TGCAGCGTTGGGTTGCTAGACGGGGAGACCCAGTACTTC.

The gene calls are TRBV14 and TRBJ1-3; D uncertain. V was pared by 0 bases and J by 5 bases, with 14 bases between. Germline-derived CDR1 and CDR2 are SGHDN and FVKESK. The CDR3 runs 16 residues. The CDR3 DNA is TGTGCCAGCAGCCAAGAAACCGGGGTGAATAGAAACACCATATATTTT. Protein sequence: CASSQETGVNRNTIYF.

The chain is built from TRBV30 and TRBJ2-2; 10 bases are shared with TRBD2. V lost 5 bases, J lost 2 bases, and 5 bases stayed unmatched. Germline CDR1 GTSNPN, CDR2 SVGIG (reference sequence). The CDR3 totals 15 residues. CDR3 nucleotide sequence: TGTGCCTGGGGGTCTAGCGGGAGAAACACCGGGGAGCTGTTTTTT. Protein: CAWGSSGRNTGELFF.

This clone has only one observation. V gene TRBV5-1 combines with J gene TRBJ2-3, with 8 bases identical to TRBD2. Per germline, CDR1 SGHRS and CDR2 YFSETQ. Germline trimming cut 5 bases from V and 2 bases from J; bases unmatched to any gene: 16. The length of the CDR3 is 18 residues. CDR3 nucleotide sequence: TGCGCCAGCAGTCGAACGCCACTGACGGGAGGGCCCACAGATACGCAGTATTTT. This encodes CASSRTPLTGGPTDTQYF.

The chain links TRBV6-5 to TRBJ2-2; the match to TRBD2 covers 7 bases. The V gene's germline CDR1 is MNHEY and CDR2 SVGAGI. V lost 0 bases and J lost 6; bases outside the gene matches: 4. The CDR3 is 15 residues long. Here the CDR3 DNA reads TGTGCCAGCAGTTACTCAGGGCTAGCGGCCGGGGAGCTGTTTTTT. Amino acids: CASSYSGLAAGELFF.

The chain joins TRBV5-1 to TRBJ1-6; a weak D match, TRBD1 (5 bases). Germline V lookup: CDR1 SGHRS, CDR2 YFSETQ. Deletions cut 5 bases from V and 6 bases from J, with 9 bases between. The CDR3 covers 13 residues. CDR3 in amino acids: CASRGDSNSPLHF. For the CDR3, the DNA is TGCGCCAGCAGAGGCGACAGTAATTCACCCCTCCACTTT.

The chain links TRBV5-1 to TRBJ2-3; D may be TRBD2 (5 bases). V lost 4 bases to trimming and J lost 0 bases, with 18 bases between them. Germline CDR1 reads SGHRS; CDR2 reads YFSETQ. The CDR3 runs 17 residues. In DNA, the CDR3 is TGCGCCAGCAGCCCACAAATAAGAGGCGGGAGCACAGATACGCAGTATTTT. This encodes CASSPQIRGGSTDTQYF. The variable domain in full, completed from reference TRBV5-1 and TRBJ2-3, reads KAGVTQTPRYLIKTRGQQVTLSCSPISGHRSVSWYQQTPGQGLQFLFEYFSETQRNKGNFPGRFSGRQFSNSRSEMNVSTLELGDSALYLCASSPQIRGGSTDTQYFGPGTRLTVL.

The chain uses TRBV3-1 (or the pseudogene TRBV3-2) and TRBJ1-3; D may be TRBD1 (5 bases). CDR3 length: 15 amino acids. V was shortened by 0 bases and J by 3 bases, with 9 bases between the two germline ends. Germline V lookup: CDR1 LGHDT, CDR2 YNNKEL (reference sequence). The CDR3 sequence is CASSQEARVGNTIYF. The CDR3 nucleotides read TGTGCCAGCAGCCAAGAAGCCAGGGTTGGAAACACCATATATTTT.

The CDR3 DNA reads TGCAGTGCTAGTATATACGGGAGAAGCACAGATACGCAGTATTTT. Protein: CSASIYGRSTDTQYF. This chain links TRBV20-1 with TRBJ2-3; tentatively, D is TRBD2 (6 bases). Per germline, CDR1 DFQATT and CDR2 SNEGSKA (reference sequence). V lost 3 bases, J lost 0 bases, and 13 bases lay in between. The CDR3 has 15 amino acids.

This chain joins TRBV6-5 and TRBJ2-3; the D gene is possibly TRBD2 (6 bases). The germline gives CDR1 MNHEY, CDR2 SVGAGI. The CDR3 contains 15 residues. Trimming stripped 0 bases from V and 1 base from J, with 8 bases between. CDR3 protein: CASSYSGGGTDTQYF. The CDR3 DNA sequence: TGTGCCAGCAGTTACTCCGGGGGTGGCACAGATACGCAGTATTTT.

The V gene is TRBV18, the J gene TRBJ2-3; tentative D call: TRBD2 (6 bases). CDR3 size: 12 residues. V dropped 10 bases and J dropped 4 bases, with 12 bases sitting between them. The germline CDR1 and CDR2 sequences are KGHSH and LQKENI. In DNA, the CDR3 is TGTGCCATCGGCGGAGGGGCAGATACGCAGTATTTT. Translation gives CAIGGGADTQYF.

The chain carries TRBV21-1 and TRBJ1-3; TRBD1 reflects the table's D call only, with no check against the DNA. TRBV21-1 is shown as a pseudogene. This CDR3 spans 16 amino acids. The CDR3 DNA reads TGTGCCAGCAGCAAAGAAGGGACAGGGAAAGGGAACACCATATATTTT. The encoded protein is CASSKEGTGKGNTIYF.